A single sample is the source of the 7 T cell receptor beta chains below, sequenced in a study of T cell changes during pregnancy in multiple sclerosis. The protocol was immunoSEQ multiplex PCR, while the TCRdb copy is restricted to in-frame clones and leaves out a portion. The repertoire includes some 31,000 clones, about 89% of them detected once, and 11% sits in the top ten. This material consisted of CD8+ T cells from peripheral blood mononuclear cells, taken in the third trimester of pregnancy. The receptors were sampled from a female donor with multiple sclerosis, enrolled in a pregnancy study.

The genes are TRBV28 and TRBJ2-1; 9 bases are a match to TRBD2. Germline CDR1 is MDHEN and CDR2 is SYDVKM. Trimming removed 6 bases from V and 3 bases from J; junction bases left unmatched: 9. This CDR3 is built from 16 residues. The CDR3 sequence is CASRSGTSYFYNEQFF. In DNA, the CDR3 is TGTGCCAGCAGGTCAGGGACTAGCTATTTCTACAATGAGCAGTTCTTC. Combining the CDR3 with reference TRBV28 and TRBJ2-1 gives the whole variable domain DVKVTQSSRYLVKRTGEKVFLECVQDMDHENMFWYRQDPGLGLRLIYFSYDVKMKEKGDIPEGYSVSREKKERFSLILESASTNQTSMYLCASRSGTSYFYNEQFFGPGTRLTVL.

This chain uses TRBV4-1 with TRBJ2-1; unclear D gene. The CDR3 contains 12 residues. Germline CDR1 is MGHRA and CDR2 is YSYEKL. The V and J ends lost 4 bases and 9 bases respectively, with 10 bases between them. DNA of the CDR3: TGCGCCAGCAGCCCCCGTGGGCTTGAGCAGTTCTTC. This codes for CASSPRGLEQFF.

V and J are TRBV9 and TRBJ2-1, with D possibly being TRBD1 (7 bases). Deletions cut 4 bases from V and 0 bases from J, with 14 bases between. Germline loops: CDR1 SGDLS, CDR2 YYNGEE. The CDR3 runs 16 residues. The CDR3 region has the DNA TGTGCCAGCAGCCCTGAGGAGGGGGCCTCCTACAATGAGCAGTTCTTC. It translates to CASSPEEGASYNEQFF. Full variable domain (outside the CDR3, taken from reference TRBV9 and TRBJ2-1): DSGVTQTPKHLITATGQRVTLRCSPRSGDLSVYWYQQSLDQGLQFLIQYYNGEERAKGNILERFSAQQFPDLHSELNLSSLELGDSALYFCASSPEEGASYNEQFFGPGTRLTVL.

The chain employs TRBV7-9 and TRBJ1-2, with 8 bases aligning to TRBD1. Looked up from germline, CDR1 is SEHNR and CDR2 is FQNEAQ (reference sequence). The CDR3 loop spans 19 amino acids. V lost 5 bases and J lost 3; bases outside the gene matches: 20. As DNA, the CDR3 is TGTGCCAGCAGCCGGCGGGCCCTAGAGGGGGACAGGCTCGACTATGGCTACACCTTC. Translated, it gives CASSRRALEGDRLDYGYTF.

The chain is built from TRBV4-1 and TRBJ2-7; 7 bases line up with TRBD1. The germline V gene encodes CDR1 MGHRA and CDR2 YSYEKL. V dropped 1 base and J dropped 4; count of bases not matched to a gene: 4. The CDR3 covers 14 residues. In nucleotides, the CDR3 is TGCGCCAGCAGCCAAGCCGGGACAGAGTACGAGCAGTACTTC. Its protein product is CASSQAGTEYEQYF.

The V call is TRBV28, the J call TRBJ2-7, with 7 bases lining up with TRBD2. Germline V gene lookup returns CDR1 MDHEN and CDR2 SYDVKM. V was pared by 7 bases and J by 0 bases, with 12 bases of the junction left unmatched. This CDR3 has 16 amino acids. CDR3 amino acids: CASNPFYQRGSYEQYF. The CDR3 DNA reads TGTGCCAGCAACCCCTTCTACCAGCGGGGCTCCTACGAGCAGTACTTC.

This chain uses TRBV28 with TRBJ2-7; D might be TRBD1 (5 bases). This CDR3 contains 12 residues. Per germline, CDR1 MDHEN and CDR2 SYDVKM. Trimming took off 5 bases at V and 4 bases at J, with 9 bases between the two ends. The DNA of the CDR3 is TGTGCCAGCAGTCAAAGGGGATACGAGCAGTACTTC. Its protein product is CASSQRGYEQYF.